The entry below describes one T cell receptor beta chain. Its cognate antigen is unknown. This specimen belongs to a study of response to subunit inactivated influenza vaccine. The study, taken as a whole, reports: The authors put forward the suggestion that each seasonal influenza vaccination may bring in only a limited number of new T cells.

CDR1 is SGHNT and CDR2 is YYREEE in the germline V gene (reference sequence). Trimming removed 1 base at V and 1 base at J, with 7 bases between. CDR3 length equals 14 residues. TCRdb re-analysed the RT-PCR reads in MiXCR, keeping a single row per CDR3 protein. This table has some 850,000 distinct CDR3 sequences, about a fifth appearing once. This chain uses TRBV5-4 with TRBJ2-3; D is uncertain. The TCR originated in a middle-aged man who received an inactivated influenza vaccine. Sequencing was performed on PBMCs from blood, taken less than 6 days after vaccination. The CDR3 DNA follows: TGTGCCAGCAGCTTGTGGGAAGGCACAGATACGCAGTATTTT. Encoded protein: CASSLWEGTDTQYF.